The 6 T cell receptor beta chains in this list originate from one sample, sequenced in a study of shared clonotypes between healthy human individuals (dated by TCRdb to the early 2020s). Preparation of the library involved the immunoSEQ multiplex PCR assay. In its TCRdb copy, this immuneACCESS table keeps in-frame sequences only and misses some clones. Where compared with another copy, unresolved V genes explain less than half of these, and the others have no known cause. Across this sample there are approximately 940,000 clones, with approximately 76% seen only once. The ten largest clones represent about 1.5% of the sample. Sequencing used memory CD4+ T cells sorted from blood. The cell subset or site label corresponds to: CD45RA-negative fraction. All receptors derive from a man between 18 and 35 years old in good health.

The chain combines TRBV9 with TRBJ1-1; D is perhaps TRBD1 (5 bases). The germline CDR1 and CDR2 sequences are SGDLS and YYNGEE. V lost 3 bases, J lost 4 bases, and 16 bases lay in between. The CDR3 consists of 15 residues. As DNA, the CDR3 is TGTGCCAGCAGCGCTCGAATTGAGAGGGGCACTGAAGCTTTCTTT. Its protein product is CASSARIERGTEAFF.

In its sample, this clone was seen a few times. The chain has TRBV28 and TRBJ1-6, with a weak D call TRBD1 (6 bases). The V and J ends lost 6 bases and 5 bases respectively, with 14 bases between them. Germline-derived CDR1 and CDR2 are MDHEN and SYDVKM. CDR3 length equals 15 residues. The CDR3, as DNA: TGTGCCAGCAGAGAGGGGGGGCGGAATAATTCACCCCTCCACTTT. Protein product: CASREGGRNNSPLHF. Full variable domain (missing parts from reference TRBV28 and TRBJ1-6): DVKVTQSSRYLVKRTGEKVFLECVQDMDHENMFWYRQDPGLGLRLIYFSYDVKMKEKGDIPEGYSVSREKKERFSLILESASTNQTSMYLCASREGGRNNSPLHFGNGTRLTVT.

V and J are TRBV5-1 and TRBJ2-1; 14 bases align to TRBD2. CDR1 SGHRS and CDR2 YFSETQ come from the germline V gene. V shed 4 bases, J shed 8 bases, and the junction held 11 bases outside the gene matches. The CDR3 totals 17 residues. The CDR3 loop reads CASSLRTGTSGSYEQFF. The CDR3 DNA reads TGCGCCAGCAGCCTGAGGACCGGGACTAGCGGGAGTTATGAGCAGTTCTTC. Supplemented by reference TRBV5-1 and TRBJ2-1, the full variable domain reads KAGVTQTPRYLIKTRGQQVTLSCSPISGHRSVSWYQQTPGQGLQFLFEYFSETQRNKGNFPGRFSGRQFSNSRSEMNVSTLELGDSALYLCASSLRTGTSGSYEQFFGPGTRLTVL.

The rearrangement joins TRBV4-3 to TRBJ2-7; perhaps D is TRBD1 or TRBD2 (7 bases each). Germline CDR1 reads LGHNA; CDR2 reads YSLEER. V was pared by 2 bases and J by 5 bases, with 10 bases between. The length of the CDR3 is 13 residues. CDR3 sequence: CASSQQGGHEQYF. For the CDR3, the DNA is TGCGCCAGCAGCCAACAGGGGGGGCACGAGCAGTACTTC.

The chain combines TRBV5-1 with TRBJ1-6, with a possible D match to TRBD1 (6 bases). The CDR3 has 15 amino acids. V was trimmed by 2 bases and J by 5 bases, leaving 11 bases between them. The germline CDR1 and CDR2 sequences are SGHRS and YFSETQ. This chain's CDR3 is CASSLGGQNNSPLHF. CDR3 nucleotide sequence: TGCGCCAGCAGCTTAGGGGGACAAAATAATTCACCCCTCCACTTT.

This chain uses TRBV30 with TRBJ1-5, with D maybe TRBD1 (5 bases). CDR3 length: 13 residues. Germline V CDR1 and CDR2: GTSNPN, SVGIG (reference sequence). V was cut by 5 bases and J by 4 bases, with 12 bases left in between. CDR3 residues: CAWAGTGNQPQHF. DNA for the CDR3: TGTGCCTGGGCCGGGACGGGGAATCAGCCCCAGCATTTT.